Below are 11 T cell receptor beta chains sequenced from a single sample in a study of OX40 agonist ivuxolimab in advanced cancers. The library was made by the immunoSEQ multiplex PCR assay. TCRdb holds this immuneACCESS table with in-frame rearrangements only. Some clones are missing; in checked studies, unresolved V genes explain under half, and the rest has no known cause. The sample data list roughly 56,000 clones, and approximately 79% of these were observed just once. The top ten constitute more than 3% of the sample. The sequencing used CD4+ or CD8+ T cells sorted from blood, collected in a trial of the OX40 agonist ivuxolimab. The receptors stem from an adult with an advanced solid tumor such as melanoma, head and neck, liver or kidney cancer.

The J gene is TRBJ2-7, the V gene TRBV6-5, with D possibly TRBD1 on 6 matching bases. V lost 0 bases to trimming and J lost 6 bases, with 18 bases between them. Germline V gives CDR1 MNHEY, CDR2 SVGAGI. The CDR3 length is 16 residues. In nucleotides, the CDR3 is TGTGCCAGCAGTTACTCGAGGGCCGCAGGGGTAAGCGAGCAGTACTTC. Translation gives CASSYSRAAGVSEQYF.

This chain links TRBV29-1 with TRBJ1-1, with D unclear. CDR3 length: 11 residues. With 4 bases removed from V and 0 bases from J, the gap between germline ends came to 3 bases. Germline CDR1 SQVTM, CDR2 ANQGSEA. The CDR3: CSVGMNTEAFF. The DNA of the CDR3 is TGCAGCGTTGGAATGAACACTGAAGCTTTCTTT.

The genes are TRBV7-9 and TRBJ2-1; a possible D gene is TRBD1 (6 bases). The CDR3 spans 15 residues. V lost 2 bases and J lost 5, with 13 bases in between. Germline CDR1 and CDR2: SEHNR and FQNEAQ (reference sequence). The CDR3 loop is CASSLYREKDNEQFF. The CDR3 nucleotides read TGTGCCAGCAGCTTATACAGGGAGAAAGACAATGAGCAGTTCTTC.

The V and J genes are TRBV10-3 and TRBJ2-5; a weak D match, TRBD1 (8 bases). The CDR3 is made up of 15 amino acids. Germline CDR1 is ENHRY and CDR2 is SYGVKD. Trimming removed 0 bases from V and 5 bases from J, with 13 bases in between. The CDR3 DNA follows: TGTGCCATCAGTGAGTCGGACAGGGAGGGCGAGACCCAGTACTTC. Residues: CAISESDREGETQYF.

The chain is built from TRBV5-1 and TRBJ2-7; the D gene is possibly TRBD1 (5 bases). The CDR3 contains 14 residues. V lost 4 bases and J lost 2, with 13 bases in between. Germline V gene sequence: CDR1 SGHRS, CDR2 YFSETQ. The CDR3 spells CASSGQDSTYEQYF. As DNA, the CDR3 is TGCGCCAGCAGCGGACAAGACAGTACCTACGAGCAGTACTTC.

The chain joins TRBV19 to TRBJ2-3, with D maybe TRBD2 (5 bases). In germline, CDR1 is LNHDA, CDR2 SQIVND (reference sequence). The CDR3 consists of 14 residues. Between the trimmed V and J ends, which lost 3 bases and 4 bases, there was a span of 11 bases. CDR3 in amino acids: CASSILSGSDTQYF. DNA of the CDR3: TGTGCCAGTAGTATCCTCAGCGGTTCAGATACGCAGTATTTT.

The CDR3 sequence is CASSPFSLPAGPQHF. The CDR3 bases are TGTGCCAGCAGCCCGTTCAGCCTTCCCGCAGGGCCCCAGCATTTT. This chain connects TRBV7-2 to TRBJ1-5, with D hard to call. The CDR3 totals 15 residues. Germline lookup yields CDR1 SGHTA and CDR2 FQGNSA. The ends were cut back, 5 bases at V and 9 bases at J, with 20 bases in the middle.

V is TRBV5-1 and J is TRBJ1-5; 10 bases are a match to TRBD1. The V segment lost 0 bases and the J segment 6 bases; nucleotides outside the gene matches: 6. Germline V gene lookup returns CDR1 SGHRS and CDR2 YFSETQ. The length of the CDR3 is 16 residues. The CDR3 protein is CASSLGGTGDRQPQHF. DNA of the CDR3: TGCGCCAGCAGCTTGGGAGGGACAGGGGACCGTCAGCCCCAGCATTTT.

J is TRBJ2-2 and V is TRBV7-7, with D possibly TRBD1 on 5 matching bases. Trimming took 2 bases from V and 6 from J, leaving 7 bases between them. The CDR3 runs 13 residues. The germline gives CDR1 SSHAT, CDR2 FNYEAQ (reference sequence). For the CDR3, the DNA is TGTGCCAGCAGCTTAACCAGGGCCGGGGAGCTGTTTTTT. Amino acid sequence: CASSLTRAGELFF. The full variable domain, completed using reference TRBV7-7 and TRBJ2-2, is GAGVSQSPRYKVTKRGQDVTLRCDPISSHATLYWYQQALGQGPEFLTYFNYEAQPDKSGLPSDRFSAERPEGSISTLTIQRTEQRDSAMYRCASSLTRAGELFFGEGSRLTVL.

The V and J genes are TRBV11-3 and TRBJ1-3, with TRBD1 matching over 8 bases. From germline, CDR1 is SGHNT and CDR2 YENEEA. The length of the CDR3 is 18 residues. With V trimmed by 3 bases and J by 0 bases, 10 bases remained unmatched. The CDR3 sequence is CASSLGTGGARSGNTIYF. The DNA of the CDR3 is TGTGCCAGCAGCTTGGGGACAGGCGGTGCCCGCTCTGGAAACACCATATATTTT.

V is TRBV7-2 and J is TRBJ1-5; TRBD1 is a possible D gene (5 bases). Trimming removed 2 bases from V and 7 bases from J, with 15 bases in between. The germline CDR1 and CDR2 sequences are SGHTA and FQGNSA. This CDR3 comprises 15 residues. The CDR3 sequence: CASSLIGAEGQPQHF. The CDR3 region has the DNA TGTGCCAGCAGCTTAATAGGGGCAGAAGGGCAGCCCCAGCATTTT.